The source of this T cell receptor (beta chain) is a study of T-cell reconstitution after alpha-beta-depleted transplantation in children (dated by TCRdb to 2016 to 2017). Some background on the complete study: Using TCR repertoire profiling, the study quantitatively followed how T-cell immune reconstitution unfolded in children after TCRalphabeta/CD19-depleted allogeneic hematopoietic cell transplantation.

What the authors observed across the whole study: The apparently early recovery of alphabetaT-cell counts about two months after transplant reportedly depended on only several hundred rapidly expanded clones that came from non-depleted graft cells. In some patients, high TCRbeta diversity at day 60 was attributed to recipient T cells and intrathymic progenitors that had survived conditioning. Over the following months the frequencies of hyperexpanded clones went down, and after one year T-cell counts and TCRbeta diversity were mostly credited to newly produced T cells.

The method was PCR. The instrument given in TCRdb is Illumina HiSeq 2500. TCR libraries were prepared with molecular barcoding, using unique molecular identifiers to normalize TCRbeta repertoire quantification. TCRdb itself trimmed the public reads at Q25 with fastp, ran MiXCR and retained productive beta chains. Rows matching on CDR3 protein sequence are summarized as one entry with the most common DNA and genes. This sample holds hundreds of thousands of distinct CDR3 sequences; over 10% were observed only once. The leading ten clones occupy 0.79% of the sample. Turning to this clonotype: Its antigen has not been determined. Per-base quality was not reported, and no clone a single base away is much larger than it.

V is cut by 3 bases and J by 6 bases, and the space between the germline ends is 15 bases. The germline V gene supplies CDR1 SNHLY and CDR2 FYNNEI. The CDR3 contains 15 residues, cysteine and phenylalanine counted. The read is trimmed to its CDR3 DNA, 45 bases read in frame from base 1. The meaning of the sample's treatment or condition label: allogeneic hematopoietic cell transplantation with graft depleted of TCRalphabeta T cells and CD19 B cells. Transplant recipients were children who received TCRalphabeta/CD19-depleted allogeneic hematopoietic cell grafts. Sequencing used PBMCs, obtained before TCRalphabeta/CD19-depleted stem cell transplant. This clonotype was obtained from a girl aged 2 to 10 with congenital amegakaryocytic thrombocytopenia, due to receive a stem cell transplant. The sequence is built from TRBV2 and TRBJ2-1; the D gene identity is not certain. Here is the DNA: TGTGCCAGCAGTGATGGGGAAATGAATTTCAATGAGCAGTTCTTC. Its translation is CASSDGEMNFNEQFF.